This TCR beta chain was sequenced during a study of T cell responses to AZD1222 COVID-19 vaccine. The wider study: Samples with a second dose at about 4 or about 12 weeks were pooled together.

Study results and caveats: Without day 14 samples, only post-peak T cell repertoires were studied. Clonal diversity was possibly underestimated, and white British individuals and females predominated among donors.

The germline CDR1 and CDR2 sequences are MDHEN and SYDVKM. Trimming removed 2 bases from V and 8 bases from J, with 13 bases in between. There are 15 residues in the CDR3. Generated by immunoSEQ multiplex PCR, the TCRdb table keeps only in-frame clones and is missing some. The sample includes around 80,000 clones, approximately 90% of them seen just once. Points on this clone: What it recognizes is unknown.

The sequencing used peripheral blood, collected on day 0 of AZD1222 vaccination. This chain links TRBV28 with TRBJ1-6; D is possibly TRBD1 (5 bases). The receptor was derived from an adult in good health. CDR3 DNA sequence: TGTGCCAGCAGTTTAAAGTGGCAGGGTGATTCACCCCTCCACTTT. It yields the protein CASSLKWQGDSPLHF.